The clone carrying this T cell receptor (beta chain) was counted once. Sequencing was performed with immunoSEQ multiplex PCR; in TCRdb, only in-frame clones are kept and a portion is missing. The sample has a few hundred thousand clones, roughly 87% seen once; the top ten hold roughly 16%. This sample was included in a study of shared clonotypes between healthy human individuals. Study context: CD4 naive cells filled three plates per donor, CD4 memory three, CD8 naive two and CD8 memory one.

With 1 base removed from V and 1 base from J, the gap between germline ends came to 5 bases. Germline V CDR1 and CDR2: LGHNA, YNFKEQ. The CDR3 contains 14 residues. Caucasian adults living in Nashville, Tennessee, provided all samples. CD8 memory merged CD45RO+ cells and CCR7-negative CD45RA+ TemRA cells into one population. The rearrangement links TRBV4-2 to TRBJ2-1, with D hard to call. The sample comprised memory CD8+ T cells sorted from blood. Described subset: CD45RO+ cells pooled with CCR7-negative TemRA cells. The TCR was taken from a man younger than 30 in good health. CDR3 in amino acids: CASSQAGSYNEQFF. For the CDR3, the DNA is TGTGCCAGCAGCCAAGCGGGTTCCTACAATGAGCAGTTCTTC.